Given below is one TCR beta chain in context. Its antigen specificity is not known. There are no base qualities to consult, and no much larger clone falls within one base. Looking up the germline V gene (reference sequence) yields CDR1 DFQATT and CDR2 SNEGSKA. V loses 4 bases at its end and J loses 6 bases; junction bases beyond the gene matches: 8. The CDR3 measures 15 amino acids from cysteine to phenylalanine. The DNA shown is the 45-base CDR3, in frame from base 1. The sample originates from a study of CD8 T cells in ankylosing spondylitis (dated 2017 in TCRdb). About the full investigation: The study profiled T cell receptor beta repertoires in healthy donors and ankylosing spondylitis patients to find disease-linked TCR variants. The full study cohort was made up of 25 ankylosing spondylitis patients and 108 healthy donors. Peripheral blood samples were taken, and synovial fluid was additionally collected from ankylosing spondylitis patients. General conclusions and limits of the study: The disease-linked clones showed a CD8+ phenotype and occurred at relatively low frequencies in peripheral blood. Significant enrichment of the disease-linked clones was reported in matched synovial fluid samples from ankylosing spondylitis patients. A TCR beta motif made up of several highly homologous amino acid variants appeared to be characteristic of blood from ankylosing spondylitis patients. Some TCR beta motif variants had previously been reported in synovial fluid and blood of reactive arthritis patients, which suggested common disease-initiation mechanisms.

The run used an Illumina HiSeq 2500. Quantitative 5'-RACE with molecular barcodes was used to prepare TCR beta libraries. The study's own analysis went as follows. Disease-linked TCR variants were identified with a new computational method built on a probabilistic model of VDJ rearrangement. TCRdb redid the processing of the public reads, applying fastp at Q25 and MiXCR, and retained in-frame beta chains. A single entry per CDR3 protein holds the most common genes and DNA from its merged rows. TCRdb, rather than the study authors, made the V and J calls. The sample contains about 700,000 distinct CDR3 sequences, around 20% of them found a single time. In total, the top ten clones hold 15% to 20% of the sample.

The sample consisted of blood, either unsorted or a sorted T cell fraction (not recorded which). The sequence is built from TRBV20-1 and TRBJ2-1; 11 central nucleotides agree with TRBD2. The clonotype was recovered from a male donor with ankylosing spondylitis. The CDR3 region reads CSAKIASGGPNEQFF. The DNA sequence is TGCAGTGCTAAGATAGCTAGCGGGGGGCCCAATGAGCAGTTCTTC.